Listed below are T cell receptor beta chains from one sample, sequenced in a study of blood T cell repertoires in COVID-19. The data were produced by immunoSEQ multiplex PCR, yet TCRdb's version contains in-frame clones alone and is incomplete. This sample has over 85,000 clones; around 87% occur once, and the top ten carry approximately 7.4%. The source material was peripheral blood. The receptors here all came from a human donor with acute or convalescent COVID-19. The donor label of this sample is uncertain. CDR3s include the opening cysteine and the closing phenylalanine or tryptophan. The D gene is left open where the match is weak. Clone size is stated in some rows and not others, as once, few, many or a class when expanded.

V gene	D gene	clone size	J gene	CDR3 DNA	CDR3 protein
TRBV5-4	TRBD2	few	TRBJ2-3	TGTGCCAGCAGCTTGTTCGGGACTAGGGATACGCAGTATTTT	CASSLFGTRDTQYF
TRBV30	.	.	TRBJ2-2	TGTGCCTGGAGTCCTAGCCTGAACACCGGGGAGCTGTTTTTT	CAWSPSLNTGELFF
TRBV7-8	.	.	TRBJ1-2	TGTGCCAGCAGCTTAGAAGCCGGGCGGGCTCACTATGGCTACACCTTC	CASSLEAGRAHYGYTF
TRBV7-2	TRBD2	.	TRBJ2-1	TGTGCCAGCAGTTTAACGGGACTAGCGGGGGGGCAGTCTGAGCAGTTCTTC	CASSLTGLAGGQSEQFF
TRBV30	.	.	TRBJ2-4	TGTGCCTGGAGTTTAAACCAGGGGGGCATTCAGTACTTC	CAWSLNQGGIQYF
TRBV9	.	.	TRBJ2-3	TGTGCCAGCAGCCTCCGACTCGAAGAGGATACGCAGTATTTT	CASSLRLEEDTQYF
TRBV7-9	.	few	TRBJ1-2	TGTGCCAGCAGCCCTCGGTTGCAGGGAGGTGGCTACACCTTC	CASSPRLQGGGYTF
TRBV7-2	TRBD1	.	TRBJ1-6	TGTGCCAGCAGCTTAAGGCAGGGGGCCTATTCACCCCTCCACTTT	CASSLRQGAYSPLHF
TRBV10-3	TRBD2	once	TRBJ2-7	TGTGCCATCAGTGAGTCGTATGGACTAGCGGTTAACGACTACCAGAACGAGCAGTACTTC	CAISESYGLAVNDYQNEQYF
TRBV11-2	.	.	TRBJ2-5	TGTGCCAGCAGCTCGCGCAGGGGTCCCCTCCAAGAGACCCAGTACTTC	CASSSRRGPLQETQYF
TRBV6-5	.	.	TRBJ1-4	TGTGCCAGCAGTTATGGGACAAGATTCAATGAAAAACTGTTTTTT	CASSYGTRFNEKLFF
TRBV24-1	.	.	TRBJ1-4	TGTGCCACCAGTGATGCCGGAGGGGAAAAACTGTTTTTT	CATSDAGGEKLFF
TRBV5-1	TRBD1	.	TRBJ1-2	TGCGCCAGCAGCTTGGGACAGGGGTGGAATGGCTACACCTTC	CASSLGQGWNGYTF
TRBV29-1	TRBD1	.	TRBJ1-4	TGCAGCGTTGACCTAAGACAACTTCAAAGACAGGGCACGAATGAAAAACTGTTTTTT	CSVDLRQLQRQGTNEKLFF
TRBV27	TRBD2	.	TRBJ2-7	TGTGCCAGCAGCCTCACCAGAGAGATAGCGGGGGACGGGTACGAGCAGTACTTC	CASSLTREIAGDGYEQYF
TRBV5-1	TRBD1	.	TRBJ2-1	TGCGCCAGCAGCTTGGACCCCGGACAGGGGAGGACTGAGCAGTTCTTC	CASSLDPGQGRTEQFF
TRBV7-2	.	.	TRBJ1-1	TGTGCCAGCAGCTTAGCTGCGGTGAACACTGAAGCTTTCTTT	CASSLAAVNTEAFF
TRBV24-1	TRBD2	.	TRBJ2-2	TGTGCCACCGGAAGCGGGGGAGAGAACACCGGGGAGCTGTTTTTT	CATGSGGENTGELFF
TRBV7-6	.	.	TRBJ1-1	TGTGCCAGCAGCTTATTTGGCAGGGAAGCTTTCTTT	CASSLFGREAFF
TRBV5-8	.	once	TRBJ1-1	TGTGCCAGCAGCTTGGTGGGGTGGGGAAGGGGTGAAGCTTTCTTT	CASSLVGWGRGEAFF
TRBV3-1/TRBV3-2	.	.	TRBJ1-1	TGTGCCAGCAGCCTAGGGACACTGAACACTGAAGCTTTCTTT	CASSLGTLNTEAFF
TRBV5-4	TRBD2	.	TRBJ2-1	TGTGCCAGCAGCCCGGGCCAGCGGGGGACTGAGCAGTTCTTC	CASSPGQRGTEQFF
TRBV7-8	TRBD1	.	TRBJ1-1	TGTGCCAGCAGCTTACCATCGACAGGGATTAACACTGAAGCTTTCTTT	CASSLPSTGINTEAFF
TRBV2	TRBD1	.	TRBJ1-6	TGTGCCAGCATTGACAGGGTGGGCACCTATAATTCACCCCTCCACTTT	CASIDRVGTYNSPLHF
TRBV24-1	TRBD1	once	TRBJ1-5	TGTGCCACCAGTGATTTAGAGCTGGTCGGGACAGCTAATCAGCCCCAGCATTTT	CATSDLELVGTANQPQHF
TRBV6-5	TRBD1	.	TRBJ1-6	TGTGCCAGCAGTCGGACAGGGGAAGATTCACCCCTCCACTTT	CASSRTGEDSPLHF
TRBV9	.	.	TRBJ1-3	TGTGCCAGCAGCGTCCTAGGGGCTGGAGGAAACACCATATATTTT	CASSVLGAGGNTIYF
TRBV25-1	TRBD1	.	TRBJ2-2	TGTGCCAGCCTTAACCCCTCGGGCAGGGGGCGAACCGGGGAGCTGTTTTTT	CASLNPSGRGRTGELFF
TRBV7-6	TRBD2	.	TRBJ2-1	TGTGCCAGCACCTTAGCGGGGGCCGCGGGGGGTGAGCAGTTCTTC	CASTLAGAAGGEQFF
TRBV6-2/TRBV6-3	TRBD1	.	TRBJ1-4	TGTGCCAGCAGTTACGGGGGACAGCGTAATGAAAAACTGTTTTTT	CASSYGGQRNEKLFF
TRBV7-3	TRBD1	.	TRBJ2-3	TGTGCCAGCAGCCAGTCCGGGACAGGGTTAGATACGCAGTATTTT	CASSQSGTGLDTQYF
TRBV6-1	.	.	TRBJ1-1	TGTGCCAGCAGTGAAGATAGGGGCTCGAACACTGAAGCTTTCTTT	CASSEDRGSNTEAFF
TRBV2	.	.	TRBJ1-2	TGTGCCAGCAGCTCCCGGGGGGGTATAGGGGGAAGTGGCTACACCTTC	CASSSRGGIGGSGYTF
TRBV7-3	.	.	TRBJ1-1	TGTGCCAGCAGCCTGACAGCTTCCACTGAAGCTTTCTTT	CASSLTASTEAFF
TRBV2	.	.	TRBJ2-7	TGTGCCAGCAGTGAAGCTCGGTACGAGCAGTACTTC	CASSEARYEQYF
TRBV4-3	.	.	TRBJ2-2	TGCGCCAGCAGCCGCAAGAGGTTCAGGGGCGCGGACACCGGGGAGCTGTTTTTT	CASSRKRFRGADTGELFF
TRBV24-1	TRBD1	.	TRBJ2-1	TGTGCCACCAGTGACCAGGACAGGACCCGGTTCTTC	CATSDQDRTRFF
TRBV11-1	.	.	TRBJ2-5	TGTGCCAGCACCCTCTCGACTTTACACCAAGAGACCCAGTACTTC	CASTLSTLHQETQYF
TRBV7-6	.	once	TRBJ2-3	TGTGCCAGCAGCTTAGCGCTGGGGGGACTGACCACAGATACGCAGTATTTT	CASSLALGGLTTDTQYF
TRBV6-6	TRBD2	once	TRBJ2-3	TGTGCCAGTCGGGGGGGCCGGGCAGATACGCAGTATTTT	CASRGGRADTQYF
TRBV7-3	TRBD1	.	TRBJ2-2	TGTGCCAGCAGCCTCCCGGGACAGGGCCACGGGGAGCTGTTTTTT	CASSLPGQGHGELFF
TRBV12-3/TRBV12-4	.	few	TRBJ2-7	TGTGCCAGCAGCCCGGCCAACATACGAGGGCAGTACTTC	CASSPANIRGQYF
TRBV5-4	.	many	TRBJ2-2	TGTGCCAGCAGCCCGTCCGGGACAAACACCGGGGAGCTGTTTTTT	CASSPSGTNTGELFF
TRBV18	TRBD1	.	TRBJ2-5	TGTGCCAGCTCACGGGACAGAGGAGAGACCCAGTACTTC	CASSRDRGETQYF
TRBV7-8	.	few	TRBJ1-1	TGTGCCAGCAGCTTATCCGGTAACACTGAAGCTTTCTTT	CASSLSGNTEAFF
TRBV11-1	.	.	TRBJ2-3	TGTGCCAGCAGCTTATTCTCGACGGGGACAGATACGCAGTATTTT	CASSLFSTGTDTQYF
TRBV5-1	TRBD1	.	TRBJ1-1	TGCGCCAGCAGCCTGGACAGGGGTGGCGTATTAGCTTTCTTT	CASSLDRGGVLAFF
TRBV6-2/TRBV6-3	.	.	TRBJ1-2	TGTGCCAGCAGTTACAACGGGGATTTCTATGGCTACACCTTC	CASSYNGDFYGYTF
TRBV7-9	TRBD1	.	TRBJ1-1	TGTGCCAGCAGCCAAACGGGACAGGGGGCGTCGGGGACTGAAGCTTTCTTT	CASSQTGQGASGTEAFF
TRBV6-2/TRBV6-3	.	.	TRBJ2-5	TGTGCCAGCAGTTACCCCGGAGAGACCCAGTACTTC	CASSYPGETQYF
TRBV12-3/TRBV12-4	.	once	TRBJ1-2	TGTGCCAGCAGTCCCTCCGGTAACTATGGCTACACCTTC	CASSPSGNYGYTF
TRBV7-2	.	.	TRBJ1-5	TGTGCCAGCAGCTTAGGGGCGGGGGTAGGTCAGCCCCAGCATTTT	CASSLGAGVGQPQHF
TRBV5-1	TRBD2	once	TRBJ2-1	TGCGCCAGCAGCCCCCCGGGACTAGCTTATGAGCAGTTCTTC	CASSPPGLAYEQFF
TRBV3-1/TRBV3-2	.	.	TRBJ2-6	TGTGCCAGCAGCCCAGACCTCTCTGGGGCCAACGTCCTGACTTTC	CASSPDLSGANVLTF
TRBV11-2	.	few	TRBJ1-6	TGTGCCAGCAGCTTAGTAACAGGGCCTGATTCACCCCTCCACTTT	CASSLVTGPDSPLHF
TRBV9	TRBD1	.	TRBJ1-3	TGTGCCAGCAGCGTAGGACAGGGTGGAAACACCATATATTTT	CASSVGQGGNTIYF
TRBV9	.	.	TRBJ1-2	.	CASSVVGEGTGVITF